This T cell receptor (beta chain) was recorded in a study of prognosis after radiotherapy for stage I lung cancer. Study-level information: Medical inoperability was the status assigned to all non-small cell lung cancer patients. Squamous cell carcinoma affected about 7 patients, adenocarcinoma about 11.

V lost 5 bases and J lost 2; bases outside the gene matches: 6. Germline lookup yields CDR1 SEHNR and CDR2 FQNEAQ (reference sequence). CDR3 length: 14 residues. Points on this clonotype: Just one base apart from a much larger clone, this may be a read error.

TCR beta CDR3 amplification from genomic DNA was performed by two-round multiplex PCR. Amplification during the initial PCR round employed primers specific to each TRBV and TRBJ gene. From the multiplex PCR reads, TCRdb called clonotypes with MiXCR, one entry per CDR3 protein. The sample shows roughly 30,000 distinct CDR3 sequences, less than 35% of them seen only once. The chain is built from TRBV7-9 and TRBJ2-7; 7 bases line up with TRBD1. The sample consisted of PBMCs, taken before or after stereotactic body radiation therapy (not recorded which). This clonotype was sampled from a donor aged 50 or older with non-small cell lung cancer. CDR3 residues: CASSPDRLPYEQYF. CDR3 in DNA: TGTGCCAGCAGCCCGGACAGGCTCCCCTACGAGCAGTACTTC. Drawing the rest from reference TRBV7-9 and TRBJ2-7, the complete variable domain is DTGVSQNPRHKITKRGQNVTFRCDPISEHNRLYWYRQTLGQGPEFLTYFQNEAQLEKSRLLSDRFSAERPKGSFSTLEIQRTEQGDSAMYLCASSPDRLPYEQYFGPGTRLTVT.